This is a list of T cell receptor beta chains from one sample in a study of PD-L1 blockade in urothelial cancer. Libraries were prepared by immunoSEQ multiplex PCR; TCRdb keeps only in-frame clonotypes and omits some of them. The repertoire has under 95,000 clones, about 83% of them found once; the top ten carry approximately 2%. Specimen: PBMCs, collected around atezolizumab (anti-PD-L1) treatment. The receptors were sampled from a man aged 55 to 70 with urothelial cancer. CDR3s include the opening cysteine and the closing phenylalanine or tryptophan. A D gene is named only where the DNA matches it firmly.

j_gene: TRBJ2-6; d_gene: -; len: 17; v_gene: TRBV19; CDR3nt: TGTGCCAGTACCATAGGGCTAACAGGGACTGGGGCCAACGTCCTGACTTTC; CDR3aa: CASTIGLTGTGANVLTF
j_gene: TRBJ2-5; d_gene: TRBD2; len: 14; v_gene: TRBV5-1; CDR3nt: TGCGCCAGCAGCACTAGCGGGGGGGAAGAGACCCAGTACTTC; CDR3aa: CASSTSGGEETQYF
j_gene: TRBJ1-2; d_gene: -; len: 14; v_gene: TRBV12-5; CDR3nt: TGTGCTAGTGGTTCGAGACAGTCTGGCTATGGCTACACCTTC; CDR3aa: CASGSRQSGYGYTF
j_gene: TRBJ1-2; d_gene: -; len: 15; v_gene: TRBV6-1; CDR3nt: TGTGCCAGCAGTGAATTGCAGGGCGTCCTAGGAGGCTACACCTTC; CDR3aa: CASSELQGVLGGYTF
j_gene: TRBJ2-7; d_gene: -; len: 14; v_gene: TRBV27; CDR3nt: TGTGCCAGCAGTCCCTCAGGGGTAGGGTACGAGCAGTACTTC; CDR3aa: CASSPSGVGYEQYF
j_gene: TRBJ1-1; d_gene: -; len: 14; v_gene: TRBV6-5; CDR3nt: TGTGCCAGCAGTTACGACATGGTGAACACTGAAGCTTTCTTT; CDR3aa: CASSYDMVNTEAFF
j_gene: TRBJ2-7; d_gene: TRBD1; len: 15; v_gene: TRBV27; CDR3nt: TGTGCCAGCAGTTCCCCGACAGGGGGAAGGTACGAGCAGTACTTC; CDR3aa: CASSSPTGGRYEQYF
j_gene: TRBJ2-7; d_gene: -; len: 15; v_gene: TRBV5-8; CDR3nt: TGTGCCAGCAGCTTGGCGCGGTATTCAATCTACGAGCAGTACTTC; CDR3aa: CASSLARYSIYEQYF
j_gene: TRBJ2-1; d_gene: TRBD1; len: 17; v_gene: TRBV18; CDR3nt: TGTGCCAGCTCACCAGACAGGGGAAGGTTTGGGCCCAATGAGCAGTTCTTC; CDR3aa: CASSPDRGRFGPNEQFF
j_gene: TRBJ2-3; d_gene: -; len: 13; v_gene: TRBV18; CDR3nt: TGTGCCAGCTCCTTCGGGACTTCAGATACGCAGTATTTT; CDR3aa: CASSFGTSDTQYF
j_gene: TRBJ2-5; d_gene: -; len: 16; v_gene: TRBV19; CDR3nt: TGTGCCAGTAGCAGACATTTGGTGGCGGGGCCCGAAACCCAGTACTTC; CDR3aa: CASSRHLVAGPETQYF
j_gene: TRBJ2-3; d_gene: TRBD1; len: 16; v_gene: TRBV10-3; CDR3nt: TGTGCCATCAGTGAACAGGGGGCGATGGGTATAGATACGCAGTATTTT; CDR3aa: CAISEQGAMGIDTQYF
j_gene: TRBJ2-1; d_gene: -; len: 15; v_gene: TRBV28; CDR3nt: TGTGCCAGCAGTCAGCAGGGCTACTCCTACAATGAGCAGTTCTTC; CDR3aa: CASSQQGYSYNEQFF